The present T cell receptor beta chain was sequenced within a study of control samples from healthy donors and cancer patients. Method: immunoSEQ multiplex PCR; TCRdb's copy keeps in-frame clones and lacks some. The table records about 180,000 clones, about 90% of them present only once. This CDR3 spans 13 amino acids. The germline V gene has CDR1 KGHDR and CDR2 SFDVKD. Between the trimmed V and J ends, which lost 2 bases and 6 bases, there was a span of 9 bases. This sequence was found in a woman aged 50 to 60 in good health. The V and J genes are TRBV24-1 and TRBJ2-5; the D gene is possibly TRBD2 (5 bases). The sample was blood. This CDR3 reads CATSDSSRKTQYF. The CDR3 DNA reads TGTGCCACCAGTGATTCTAGCCGAAAGACCCAGTACTTC.